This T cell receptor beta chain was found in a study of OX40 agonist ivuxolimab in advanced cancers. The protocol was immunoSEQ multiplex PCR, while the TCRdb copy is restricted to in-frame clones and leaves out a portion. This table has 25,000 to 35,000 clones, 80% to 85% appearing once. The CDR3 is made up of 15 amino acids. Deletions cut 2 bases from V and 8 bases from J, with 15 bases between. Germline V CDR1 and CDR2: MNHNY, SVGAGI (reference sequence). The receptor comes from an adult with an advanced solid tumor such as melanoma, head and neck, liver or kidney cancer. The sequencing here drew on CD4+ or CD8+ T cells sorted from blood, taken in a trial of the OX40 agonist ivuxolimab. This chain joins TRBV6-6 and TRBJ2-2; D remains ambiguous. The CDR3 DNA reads TGTGCCAGCAGTTACGGGCCAGCAGCCCAGGGGGAGCTGTTTTTT. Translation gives CASSYGPAAQGELFF.